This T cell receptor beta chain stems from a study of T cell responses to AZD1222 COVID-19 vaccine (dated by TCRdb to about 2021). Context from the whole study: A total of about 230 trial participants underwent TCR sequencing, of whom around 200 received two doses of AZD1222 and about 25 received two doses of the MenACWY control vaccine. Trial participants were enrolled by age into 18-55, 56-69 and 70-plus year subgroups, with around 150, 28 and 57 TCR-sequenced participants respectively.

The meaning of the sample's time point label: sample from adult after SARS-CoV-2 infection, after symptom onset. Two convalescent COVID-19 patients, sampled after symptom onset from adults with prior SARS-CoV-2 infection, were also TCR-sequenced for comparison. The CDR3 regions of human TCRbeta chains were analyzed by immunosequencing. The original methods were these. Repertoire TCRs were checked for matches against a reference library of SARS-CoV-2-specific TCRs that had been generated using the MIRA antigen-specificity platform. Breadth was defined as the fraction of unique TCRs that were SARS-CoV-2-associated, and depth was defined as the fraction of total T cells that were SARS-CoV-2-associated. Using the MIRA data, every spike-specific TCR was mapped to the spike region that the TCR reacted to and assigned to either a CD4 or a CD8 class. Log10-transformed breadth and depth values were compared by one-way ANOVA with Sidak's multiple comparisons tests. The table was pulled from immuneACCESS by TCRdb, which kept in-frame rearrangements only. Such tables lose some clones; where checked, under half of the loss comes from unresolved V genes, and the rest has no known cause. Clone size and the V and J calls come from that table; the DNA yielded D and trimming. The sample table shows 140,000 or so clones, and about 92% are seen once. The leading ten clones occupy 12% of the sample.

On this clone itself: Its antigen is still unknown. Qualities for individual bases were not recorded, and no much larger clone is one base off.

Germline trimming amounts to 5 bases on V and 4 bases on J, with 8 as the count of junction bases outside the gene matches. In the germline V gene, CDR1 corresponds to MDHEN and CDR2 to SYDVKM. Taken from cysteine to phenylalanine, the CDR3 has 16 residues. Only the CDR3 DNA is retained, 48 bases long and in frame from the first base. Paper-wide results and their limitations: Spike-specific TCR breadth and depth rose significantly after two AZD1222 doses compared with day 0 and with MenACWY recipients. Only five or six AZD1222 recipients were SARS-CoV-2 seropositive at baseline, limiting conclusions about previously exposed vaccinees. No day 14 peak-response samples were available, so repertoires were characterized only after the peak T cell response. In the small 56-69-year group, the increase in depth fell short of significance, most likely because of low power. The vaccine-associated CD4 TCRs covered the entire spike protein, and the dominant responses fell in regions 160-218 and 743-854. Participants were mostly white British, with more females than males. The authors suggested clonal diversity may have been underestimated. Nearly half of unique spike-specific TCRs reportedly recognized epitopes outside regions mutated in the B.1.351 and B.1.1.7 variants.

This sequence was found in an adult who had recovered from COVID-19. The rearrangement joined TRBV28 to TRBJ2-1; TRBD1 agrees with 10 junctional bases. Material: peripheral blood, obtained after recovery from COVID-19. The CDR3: CASSTRQGANYNEQFF. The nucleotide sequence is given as TGTGCCAGCAGTACCCGACAGGGGGCAAATTACAATGAGCAGTTCTTC.